This T cell receptor beta chain was sequenced in a study of human T cells and chemical hapten exposure. Time point: patch test 2, 6 weeks after DPC sensitization. Treatment specified: therapeutic diphenylcyclopropenone sensitization with weekly scalp DPC. TCRdb used MiXCR to reprocess the RACE reads, holding one entry per CDR3 protein. This table holds some 99,000 distinct CDR3 sequences, about a tenth found once. CDR1 and CDR2 from the germline V gene are DFQATT and SNEGSKA (reference sequence). V gave up 3 bases and J gave up 0 bases; unmatched junction bases: 6. CDR3 length equals 16 residues. The chain links TRBV20-1 to TRBJ2-1; 9 bases match TRBD2. The receptor comes from a woman aged 40 to 49 with alopecia areata. Some clones in this sample may be carry-over from other donors' samples. The material was whole blood, obtained in connection with sensitization to the hapten diphenylcyclopropenone (DPC). CDR3 sequence (DNA): TGCAGTGCTAGTGAGGCGGGGGGGAGCTCCTACAATGAGCAGTTCTTC. Amino acid sequence: CSASEAGGSSYNEQFF.